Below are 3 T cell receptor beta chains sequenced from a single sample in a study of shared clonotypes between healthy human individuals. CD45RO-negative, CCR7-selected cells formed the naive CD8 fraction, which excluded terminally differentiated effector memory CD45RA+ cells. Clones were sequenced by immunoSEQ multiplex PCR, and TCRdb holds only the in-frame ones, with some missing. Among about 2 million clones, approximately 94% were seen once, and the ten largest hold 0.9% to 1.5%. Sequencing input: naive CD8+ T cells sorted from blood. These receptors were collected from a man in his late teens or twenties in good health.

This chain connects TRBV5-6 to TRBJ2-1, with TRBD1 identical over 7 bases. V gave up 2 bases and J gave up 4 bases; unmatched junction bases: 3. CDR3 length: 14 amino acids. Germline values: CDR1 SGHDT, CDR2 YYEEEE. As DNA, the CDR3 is TGTGCCAGCAGCTTTGGCAGGGGGTACAATGAGCAGTTCTTC. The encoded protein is CASSFGRGYNEQFF.

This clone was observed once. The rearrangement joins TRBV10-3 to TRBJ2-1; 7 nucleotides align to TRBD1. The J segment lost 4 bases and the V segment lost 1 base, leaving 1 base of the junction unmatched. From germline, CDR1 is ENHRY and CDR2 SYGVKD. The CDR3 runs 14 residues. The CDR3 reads CAISEWGQYNEQFF. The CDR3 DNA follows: TGTGCCATCAGTGAGTGGGGACAGTACAATGAGCAGTTCTTC.

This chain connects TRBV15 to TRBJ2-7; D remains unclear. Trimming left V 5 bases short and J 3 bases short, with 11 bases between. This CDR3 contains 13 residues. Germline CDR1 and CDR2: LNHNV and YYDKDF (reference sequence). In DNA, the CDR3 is TGTGCCACCAGCTCCAACGGAGTCTACGAGCAGTACTTC. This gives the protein CATSSNGVYEQYF. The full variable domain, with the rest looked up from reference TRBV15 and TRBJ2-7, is DAMVIQNPRYQVTQFGKPVTLSCSQTLNHNVMYWYQQKSSQAPKLLFHYYDKDFNNEADTPDNFQSRRPNTSFCFLDIRSPGLGDTAMYLCATSSNGVYEQYFGPGTRLTVT.